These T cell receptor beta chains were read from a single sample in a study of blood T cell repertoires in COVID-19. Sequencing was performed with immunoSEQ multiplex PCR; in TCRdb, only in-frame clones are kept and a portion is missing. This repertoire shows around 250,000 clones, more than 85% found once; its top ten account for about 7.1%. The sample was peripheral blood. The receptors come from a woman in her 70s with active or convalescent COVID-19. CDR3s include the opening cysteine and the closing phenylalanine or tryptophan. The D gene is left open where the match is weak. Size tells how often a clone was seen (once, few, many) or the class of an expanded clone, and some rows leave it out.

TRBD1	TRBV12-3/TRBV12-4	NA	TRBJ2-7	TGTGCCAGCAGTCCTCAGGGGGCCTACGAGCAGTACTTC	CASSPQGAYEQYF
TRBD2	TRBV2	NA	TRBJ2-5	TGTGCCAGCAGAATCAGCGGGGAAGAGACCCAGTACTTC	CASRISGEETQYF
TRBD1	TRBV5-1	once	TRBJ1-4	TGCGCCAGCAGCTTGACGACAGGGCAGACTGGAAAACTGTTTTTT	CASSLTTGQTGKLFF
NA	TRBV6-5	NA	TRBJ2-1	TGTGCCAGCATCAAGGCGGGTTACAATGAGCAGTTCTTC	CASIKAGYNEQFF
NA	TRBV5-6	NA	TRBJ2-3	TGTGCCAGCAGTGAAATTGGGGGCCGGGGCACAGATACGCAGTATTTT	CASSEIGGRGTDTQYF
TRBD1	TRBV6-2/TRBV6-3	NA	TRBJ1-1	TGTGCCAGCAGTGGGGCAGGGGGCGCGTTCACTGAAGCTTTCTTT	CASSGAGGAFTEAFF
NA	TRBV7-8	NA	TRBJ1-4	TGTGCCAGCAGCTTAGTCGCGGGAAAGGGGCTGTTTTTT	CASSLVAGKGLFF
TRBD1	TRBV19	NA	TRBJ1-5	TGTGCCAGTAACCCGGACAGGGCCAGCAATCAGCCCCAGCATTTT	CASNPDRASNQPQHF
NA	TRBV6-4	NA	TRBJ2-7	TGTGCCAGCAGTGACCCTCCCGGGACAACCTACGAGCAGTACTTC	CASSDPPGTTYEQYF
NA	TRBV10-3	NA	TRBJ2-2	TGTGCCATCAGTGAGTCACCGGGACACGACACCGGGGAGCTGTTTTTT	CAISESPGHDTGELFF
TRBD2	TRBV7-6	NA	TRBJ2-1	TGTGCCAGCAGCAAAACTAGCGGGGGGGCGGGTGAGCAGTTCTTC	CASSKTSGGAGEQFF
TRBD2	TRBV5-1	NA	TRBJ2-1	TGCGCCAGCCGCCGGGGGGGCTCCTACAATGAGCAGTTCTTC	CASRRGGSYNEQFF
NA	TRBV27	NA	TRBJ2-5	TGTGCCACCGCACCGGGACTGGAAGGAGAGACCCAGTACTTC	CATAPGLEGETQYF
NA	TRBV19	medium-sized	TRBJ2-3	TGTGCCAGCCGCTGGGGAACCGGGGGGCCCGGCACAGATACGCAGTATTTT	CASRWGTGGPGTDTQYF
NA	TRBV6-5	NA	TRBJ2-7	TGTGCCAGCGGTTTTCTCGGCTACGAGCAGTACTTC	CASGFLGYEQYF
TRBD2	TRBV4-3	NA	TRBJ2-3	TGCGCCAGCAGCCAAGCTGGGACTAGCGGTAGCACAGATACGCAGTATTTT	CASSQAGTSGSTDTQYF
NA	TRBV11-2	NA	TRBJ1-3	TGTGCCAGCAGCTTAATCGGGGGGTTATCTGGAAACACCATATATTTT	CASSLIGGLSGNTIYF
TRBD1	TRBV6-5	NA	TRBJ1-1	TGTGCCAGCGTGGCGACCAGGGGGCTGAACACTGAAGCTTTCTTT	CASVATRGLNTEAFF
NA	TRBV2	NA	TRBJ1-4	TGTGCCAGCAACGGGTTAGTGAGTTCCATTGAGGAAAAACTGTTTTTT	CASNGLVSSIEEKLFF
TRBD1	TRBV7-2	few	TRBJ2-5	TGTGCCAGCAGCTTCCCGGACAGGGGGGAGACCCAGTACTTC	CASSFPDRGETQYF
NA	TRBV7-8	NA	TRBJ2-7	TGTGCCAGCAGCTTTCAGAGGCGGGACTCCTCCGCCTACGAGCAGTACTTC	CASSFQRRDSSAYEQYF
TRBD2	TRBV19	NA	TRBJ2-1	TGTGCCAGTAGACTGCGGGGGGGCCAGTCAGGTTTGAATGAGCAGTTCTTC	CASRLRGGQSGLNEQFF
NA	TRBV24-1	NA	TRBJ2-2	TGTGCCACCAGTAGGCCCGGGATATTCGCCGGGGAGCTGTTTTTT	CATSRPGIFAGELFF
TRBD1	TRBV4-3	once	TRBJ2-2	TGCGCCAGCAGCCACGACAGGGGTCGACACACCGGGGAGCTGTTTTTT	CASSHDRGRHTGELFF
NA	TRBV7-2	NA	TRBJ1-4	TGTGCCAGCAGCTTGCAGTTTAATGAAAAACTGTTTTTT	CASSLQFNEKLFF
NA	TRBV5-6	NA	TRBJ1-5	TGTGCCAGCAGCTTGGTTCGAGCCGGGCCCCAGCATTTT	CASSLVRAGPQHF
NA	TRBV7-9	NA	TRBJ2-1	TGTGCCAGCAGCTTATTATCGGGTCAGGGTTTCTATGAGCAGTTCTTC	CASSLLSGQGFYEQFF
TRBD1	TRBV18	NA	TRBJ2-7	TGTGCCAGCTCAGCCGGGACAGGGAGCGAGCAGTACTTC	CASSAGTGSEQYF
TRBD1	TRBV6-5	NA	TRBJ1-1	TGTGCCAGCAGAAAACAGGGGTTGAACACTGAAGCTTTCTTT	CASRKQGLNTEAFF
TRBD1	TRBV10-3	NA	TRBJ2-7	TGTGCCATCAGGCCAGGGGGTTCTTACTACGAGCAGTACTTC	CAIRPGGSYYEQYF
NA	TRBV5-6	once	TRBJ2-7	TGTGCCAGCAGCCCTACAGGGTGGTACGAGCAGTACTTC	CASSPTGWYEQYF
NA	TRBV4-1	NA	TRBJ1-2	TGCGCCAGCAGCTCCGACAGGGGCTACACCTTC	CASSSDRGYTF
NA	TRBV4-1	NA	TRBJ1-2	TGCGCCAGCAGCCAAGTAGGGCAGGGAAGGTGGAATGGCTACACCTTC	CASSQVGQGRWNGYTF
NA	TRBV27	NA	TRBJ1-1	TGTGCCAGCAGAACTAGGACGACCGGCGTCATGAACACTGAAGCTTTCTTT	CASRTRTTGVMNTEAFF
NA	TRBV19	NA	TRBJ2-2	TGTGCCAGTAGTCCCAGAGGGGGGGACACCGGGGAGCTGTTTTTT	CASSPRGGDTGELFF
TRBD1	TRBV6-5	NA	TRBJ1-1	TGTGCCAGCAGTTTAAGTCCGAGGGGGCGAGGAACTGAAGCTTTCTTT	CASSLSPRGRGTEAFF
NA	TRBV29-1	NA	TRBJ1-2	TGCAGCGTTGCCGGGGGTGGATACTACACCTTC	CSVAGGGYYTF
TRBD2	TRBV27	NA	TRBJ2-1	TGTGCCAGCACTCCGGGGGGTGGGCGCCACAATGAGCAGTTCTTC	CASTPGGGRHNEQFF
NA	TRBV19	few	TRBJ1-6	TGTGCCAGCTCCCACACAGGGAGTGGGGCACCCCTCCACTTT	CASSHTGSGAPLHF
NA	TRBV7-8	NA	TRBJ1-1	TGTGCCAGCAGCTTAGCAGGTTTGACTTCTGAAGCTTTCTTT	CASSLAGLTSEAFF
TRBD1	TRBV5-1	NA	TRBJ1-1	TGCGCCAGCAGCTCCAGGACAGGGGGGGCAGGTGAAGCTTTCTTT	CASSSRTGGAGEAFF
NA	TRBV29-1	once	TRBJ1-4	TGCAGCGTTGTCCGCCAGGGCCTAGATCCAACTAATGAAAAACTGTTTTTT	CSVVRQGLDPTNEKLFF
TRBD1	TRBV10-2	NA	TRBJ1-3	TGCGCCAGCACCCCGACAGGGGCCTCTGGAAACACCATATATTTT	CASTPTGASGNTIYF
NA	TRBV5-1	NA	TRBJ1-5	TGCGCCAGCAGCTTGGAAGGGGGCAATCAGCCCCAGCATTTT	CASSLEGGNQPQHF
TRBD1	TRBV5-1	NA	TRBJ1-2	TGCGCCAGCAGCCTGGGACAGCCTCTCCAATATGGCTACACCTTC	CASSLGQPLQYGYTF
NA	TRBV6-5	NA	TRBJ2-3	TGTGCCAGCAGTTCAATCAGGCGCACAGATACGCAGTATTTT	CASSSIRRTDTQYF
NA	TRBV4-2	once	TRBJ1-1	TGTGCCAGCAGCCAGTCGAGTCGGAGCGCTGAAGCTTTCTTT	CASSQSSRSAEAFF
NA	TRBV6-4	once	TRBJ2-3	TGTGCCAGCAGTCTGGATGGTGCGGGAGATACGCAGTATTTT	CASSLDGAGDTQYF
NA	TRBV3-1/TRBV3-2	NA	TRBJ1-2	TGTGCCAGCAGCCCACGCCGGGAAAGCTTTTATGGCTACACCTTC	CASSPRRESFYGYTF
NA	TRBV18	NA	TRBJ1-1	TGTGCCAGCTCACCAGGCGGGGGGGGTACAGCTTTCTTT	CASSPGGGGTAFF